Listed below are T cell receptor beta chains from one sample, sequenced in a study of response to subunit inactivated influenza vaccine. One entry per CDR3 protein results from TCRdb running MiXCR on the RT-PCR reads. This repertoire shows some 800,000 distinct CDR3 sequences, about 20% found once; its top ten account for roughly 10%. The starting material was PBMCs from blood, obtained more than 4 days after vaccination. The receptors come from a man between 50 and 59 years old who received an inactivated influenza vaccine. Each CDR3 is given with its conserved first and last residue. A D gene is named only where the DNA matches it firmly. Only part of the rows carry a size: once, few, many, or a class if the clone is expanded.

abundance: -
d_gene: -
j_gene: TRBJ2-7
v_gene: TRBV7-9
CDR3nt: TGTGCCAGCAGCAGAACAGGGCTCGACTCCTACGAGCAGTACTTC
CDR3aa: CASSRTGLDSYEQYF

abundance: -
d_gene: TRBD2
j_gene: TRBJ2-3
v_gene: TRBV28
CDR3nt: TGTGCCAGCAGAGGGGTTCCGGGTAGCGGGAGCAGCACAGATACGCAGTATTTT
CDR3aa: CASRGVPGSGSSTDTQYF

abundance: -
d_gene: -
j_gene: TRBJ2-7
v_gene: TRBV6-6
CDR3nt: TGTGCCAGCGGATTTCCCGAGCAGTACTTC
CDR3aa: CASGFPEQYF

abundance: -
d_gene: -
j_gene: TRBJ2-1
v_gene: TRBV10-3
CDR3nt: TGTGCCATCTCGTATCGAGATGAGCAGTTCTTC
CDR3aa: CAISYRDEQFF

abundance: -
d_gene: TRBD2
j_gene: TRBJ2-5
v_gene: TRBV29-1
CDR3nt: TGCAGCGTTGATCCAGCGGGGGGGCGGGAGACCCAGTACTTC
CDR3aa: CSVDPAGGRETQYF

abundance: -
d_gene: -
j_gene: TRBJ1-4
v_gene: TRBV7-2
CDR3nt: TGTGCCAGCAGCATGGGGGCTTTGAATGAAAAACTGTTTTTT
CDR3aa: CASSMGALNEKLFF

abundance: few
d_gene: -
j_gene: TRBJ1-2
v_gene: TRBV20-1
CDR3nt: TGCAGTGCTAGAGCTGGGGACGGGAACTATGGCTACACCTTC
CDR3aa: CSARAGDGNYGYTF

abundance: few
d_gene: -
j_gene: TRBJ2-7
v_gene: TRBV6-1
CDR3nt: TGTGCCAGCAGAGCCGGGACGGCCTCCTACGAGCAGTACTTC
CDR3aa: CASRAGTASYEQYF

abundance: -
d_gene: -
j_gene: TRBJ2-5
v_gene: TRBV25-1
CDR3nt: TGTGCCAGCAGTGGGGAGTTCCAAGAGACCCAGTACTTC
CDR3aa: CASSGEFQETQYF

abundance: -
d_gene: TRBD1
j_gene: TRBJ2-3
v_gene: TRBV6-1
CDR3nt: TGTGCCAGCAGTCAGACAACCGGGACAGGGATCCCAGATACGCAGTATTTT
CDR3aa: CASSQTTGTGIPDTQYF

abundance: few
d_gene: TRBD1
j_gene: TRBJ1-3
v_gene: TRBV5-1
CDR3nt: TGCGCCAGCAGCAGTACAGGGGCGCGAAGGGGAAACACCATATATTTT
CDR3aa: CASSSTGARRGNTIYF

abundance: -
d_gene: -
j_gene: TRBJ1-5
v_gene: TRBV27
CDR3nt: TGTGCCAGCAGTTTAACCCGATTTCAGCCCCAGCATTTT
CDR3aa: CASSLTRFQPQHF

abundance: -
d_gene: -
j_gene: TRBJ1-1
v_gene: TRBV7-6
CDR3nt: TGTGCCAGCAGCTTACACGGTTCTAAGAACACTGAAGCTTTCTTT
CDR3aa: CASSLHGSKNTEAFF

abundance: -
d_gene: -
j_gene: TRBJ2-1
v_gene: TRBV27
CDR3nt: TGTGCCAGCAGTCCTCACAGGGAGGGGAATGAGCAGTTCTTC
CDR3aa: CASSPHREGNEQFF

abundance: many
d_gene: -
j_gene: TRBJ1-1
v_gene: TRBV29-1
CDR3nt: TGCAGCGTTGAAGGACTCAGAGGAACTGAAGCTTTCTTT
CDR3aa: CSVEGLRGTEAFF

abundance: -
d_gene: TRBD2
j_gene: TRBJ2-1
v_gene: TRBV3-1
CDR3nt: TGTGCCAGCAGCCAATCTAGGCTAGCGGCCAATGAGCAGTTCTTC
CDR3aa: CASSQSRLAANEQFF

abundance: -
d_gene: -
j_gene: TRBJ1-6
v_gene: TRBV7-2
CDR3nt: TGTGCCAGCAGCTTCCGGCGGGGGGCCGGTTCACCCCTCCACTTT
CDR3aa: CASSFRRGAGSPLHF

abundance: few
d_gene: -
j_gene: TRBJ2-5
v_gene: TRBV7-7
CDR3nt: TGTGCCAGCAGCTTAGCCAGGGAGTCACAAGAGACCCAGTACTTC
CDR3aa: CASSLARESQETQYF

abundance: -
d_gene: -
j_gene: TRBJ2-7
v_gene: TRBV7-2
CDR3nt: TGTGCCAGCAGGGGTGGGTATGGGGGGTACGAGCAGTACTTC
CDR3aa: CASRGGYGGYEQYF

abundance: -
d_gene: TRBD2
j_gene: TRBJ2-5
v_gene: TRBV12-3/TRBV12-4
CDR3nt: TGTGCCAGCAGTTTCCACCGGACTAGCGGCCCGACCCAGTACTTC
CDR3aa: CASSFHRTSGPTQYF

abundance: few
d_gene: -
j_gene: TRBJ2-7
v_gene: TRBV7-8
CDR3nt: TGTGCCAGCAGCTTAGGATCGGCAGGGTCCTACGAGCAGTACTTC
CDR3aa: CASSLGSAGSYEQYF

abundance: many
d_gene: -
j_gene: TRBJ1-2
v_gene: TRBV12-3/TRBV12-4
CDR3nt: TGTGCCAGCAGTTTAGCAGGTACAGGGAGCGATGGCTACACCTTC
CDR3aa: CASSLAGTGSDGYTF

abundance: -
d_gene: -
j_gene: TRBJ2-1
v_gene: TRBV4-3
CDR3nt: TGCGCCAGCAGCCAAGATCTCGGAAGGGGCAATGAGCAGTTCTTC
CDR3aa: CASSQDLGRGNEQFF

abundance: few
d_gene: -
j_gene: TRBJ2-2
v_gene: TRBV7-3
CDR3nt: TGTGCCAGCAGCGAGTCGAGCACCGGGGAGCTGTTTTTT
CDR3aa: CASSESSTGELFF

abundance: -
d_gene: -
j_gene: TRBJ1-2
v_gene: TRBV4-3
CDR3nt: TGCGCCAGCAGCCAAGAGACCGGCAGGACCTATGGCTACACCTTC
CDR3aa: CASSQETGRTYGYTF

abundance: few
d_gene: TRBD1
j_gene: TRBJ2-7
v_gene: TRBV20-1
CDR3nt: TGCAGTGCCAGGGGACAGGGGGCCTCCTACGAGCAGTACTTC
CDR3aa: CSARGQGASYEQYF

abundance: few
d_gene: TRBD1
j_gene: TRBJ2-3
v_gene: TRBV10-2
CDR3nt: TGCGCCAGCACCCTTACAGGGGCAGATACGCAGTATTTT
CDR3aa: CASTLTGADTQYF

abundance: -
d_gene: TRBD1
j_gene: TRBJ1-1
v_gene: TRBV4-3
CDR3nt: TGCGCCAGCAGCCCCCATACAGGGGGCACTGAAGCTTTCTTT
CDR3aa: CASSPHTGGTEAFF

abundance: -
d_gene: TRBD2
j_gene: TRBJ2-1
v_gene: TRBV29-1
CDR3nt: TGCAGCGTCGCTCCGAGCAGTCCGGGGGGGCGCTACAATGAGCAGTTCTTC
CDR3aa: CSVAPSSPGGRYNEQFF

abundance: -
d_gene: -
j_gene: TRBJ2-1
v_gene: TRBV9
CDR3nt: TGTGCCAGCAGCGTAGTGTCGGGGAAAAATGAGCAGTTCTTC
CDR3aa: CASSVVSGKNEQFF

abundance: -
d_gene: TRBD1
j_gene: TRBJ2-5
v_gene: TRBV7-2
CDR3nt: TGTGCCAGCAGAAGACGTGGGACAGGGGTCCAAGAGACCCAGTACTTC
CDR3aa: CASRRRGTGVQETQYF

abundance: few
d_gene: -
j_gene: TRBJ2-7
v_gene: TRBV3-1
CDR3nt: TGTGCCAGCAGCTCGAAAACAGGACCTACCTACTACGAGCAGTACTTC
CDR3aa: CASSSKTGPTYYEQYF

abundance: few
d_gene: -
j_gene: TRBJ2-6
v_gene: TRBV6-5
CDR3nt: TGTGCCAGCAGTTCCACGACGTCTGGGGCCAACGTCCTGACTTTC
CDR3aa: CASSSTTSGANVLTF

abundance: few
d_gene: -
j_gene: TRBJ1-2
v_gene: TRBV4-1
CDR3nt: TGCGCCAGCAGCCAAGCCGTAGGCCCTAATGGCTACACCTTC
CDR3aa: CASSQAVGPNGYTF

abundance: -
d_gene: -
j_gene: TRBJ2-7
v_gene: TRBV7-2
CDR3nt: TGTGCCAGCAGCCAACTTATAGGCTACGAGCAGTACTTC
CDR3aa: CASSQLIGYEQYF

abundance: -
d_gene: -
j_gene: TRBJ2-7
v_gene: TRBV5-1
CDR3nt: TGCGCCAGCAGCTTGGAGACTGCGGTCAACGAGCAGTACTTC
CDR3aa: CASSLETAVNEQYF

abundance: few
d_gene: -
j_gene: TRBJ1-1
v_gene: TRBV6-1
CDR3nt: TGTGCCAGCAGCTTTCTGGGAGGGGACAAAGCTTTCTTT
CDR3aa: CASSFLGGDKAFF

abundance: few
d_gene: -
j_gene: TRBJ2-5
v_gene: TRBV6-1
CDR3nt: TGTGCCAGCAGCCGGGCCCTTTCGGAGGCACAAGAGACCCAGTACTTC
CDR3aa: CASSRALSEAQETQYF

abundance: -
d_gene: -
j_gene: TRBJ2-7
v_gene: TRBV4-3
CDR3nt: TGCGCCAGCAGCCCCCAATCCAACAGGGTTTCTACCGAGCAGTACTTC
CDR3aa: CASSPQSNRVSTEQYF

abundance: few
d_gene: TRBD2
j_gene: TRBJ2-1
v_gene: TRBV5-1
CDR3nt: TGCGCCAGCAGCTTTACTAGCGGGGCCTCCTACAATGAGCAGTTCTTC
CDR3aa: CASSFTSGASYNEQFF

abundance: -
d_gene: TRBD2
j_gene: TRBJ2-1
v_gene: TRBV29-1
CDR3nt: TGCAGCGACCAATCGGGACTAGCGAAATACAATGAGCAGTTCTTC
CDR3aa: CSDQSGLAKYNEQFF

abundance: many
d_gene: -
j_gene: TRBJ2-1
v_gene: TRBV5-6
CDR3nt: TGTGCCAGCAGCGGGCAGGGTATCGGGTCCTACAATGAGCAGTTCTTC
CDR3aa: CASSGQGIGSYNEQFF

abundance: -
d_gene: TRBD1
j_gene: TRBJ2-7
v_gene: TRBV5-1
CDR3nt: TGCGCCAGCAGCCGGACAGGGGCTTCCTACGAGCAGTACTTC
CDR3aa: CASSRTGASYEQYF

abundance: few
d_gene: -
j_gene: TRBJ2-1
v_gene: TRBV6-5
CDR3nt: TGTGCCAGCAGTTCCGGACAGGGAGGGTGGCGGGATGGAGAGCAGTTCTTC
CDR3aa: CASSSGQGGWRDGEQFF

abundance: few
d_gene: TRBD1
j_gene: TRBJ1-2
v_gene: TRBV7-2
CDR3nt: TGTGCCAGCAGTCAGGACAGGGGGGACTATGGCTACACCTTC
CDR3aa: CASSQDRGDYGYTF

abundance: once
d_gene: TRBD2
j_gene: TRBJ2-5
v_gene: TRBV4-2
CDR3nt: TGTGCCAGCAGCCAAGGCGGGACTAGCGGGGGGGCCGAGACCCAGTACTTC
CDR3aa: CASSQGGTSGGAETQYF

abundance: few
d_gene: -
j_gene: TRBJ2-2
v_gene: TRBV28
CDR3nt: TGTGCCAGCCATGACTCCGGGGAGCTGTTTTTT
CDR3aa: CASHDSGELFF

abundance: -
d_gene: -
j_gene: TRBJ2-2
v_gene: TRBV5-5
CDR3nt: TGTGCCAGCAGCTTGGTCTCCAGCTCGAACACCGGGGAGCTGTTTTTT
CDR3aa: CASSLVSSSNTGELFF

abundance: -
d_gene: -
j_gene: TRBJ2-5
v_gene: TRBV12-3/TRBV12-4
CDR3nt: TGTGCCAGCAGTTTAGTTGGAGGCGGGTCCTCTCAAGAGACCCAGTACTTC
CDR3aa: CASSLVGGGSSQETQYF

abundance: -
d_gene: -
j_gene: TRBJ2-3
v_gene: TRBV6-4
CDR3nt: TGTGCCAGCAGTGTGACCCAGAGGGATACGCAGTATTTT
CDR3aa: CASSVTQRDTQYF

abundance: few
d_gene: -
j_gene: TRBJ1-5
v_gene: TRBV5-1
CDR3nt: TGCGCCAGCAGCCCTTGGGGGGGCAATCAGCCCCAGCATTTT
CDR3aa: CASSPWGGNQPQHF

abundance: few
d_gene: TRBD2
j_gene: TRBJ2-5
v_gene: TRBV20-1
CDR3nt: TGCAGTGCCATCTCCCCTAGCGGGAGAGCGGGAGAGACCCAGTACTTC
CDR3aa: CSAISPSGRAGETQYF

abundance: -
d_gene: TRBD1
j_gene: TRBJ1-1
v_gene: TRBV28
CDR3nt: TGTGCCAGCAGTCTCGAGACAGGGGTGACTGAAGCTTTCTTT
CDR3aa: CASSLETGVTEAFF

abundance: -
d_gene: -
j_gene: TRBJ1-2
v_gene: TRBV20-1
CDR3nt: TGCAGTGCTAGAGATCCTGACCCGGGCTACACCTTC
CDR3aa: CSARDPDPGYTF

abundance: -
d_gene: TRBD1
j_gene: TRBJ2-1
v_gene: TRBV5-1
CDR3nt: TGCGCCAGCAGCTCATTACCGGGACAGGGCAGGAATGAGCAGTTCTTC
CDR3aa: CASSSLPGQGRNEQFF

abundance: -
d_gene: -
j_gene: TRBJ2-7
v_gene: TRBV4-3
CDR3nt: TGCGCCAGCAGCCAAGAGCTCCAGTCTTGGGAGCAGTACTTC
CDR3aa: CASSQELQSWEQYF

abundance: few
d_gene: TRBD1
j_gene: TRBJ1-6
v_gene: TRBV4-1
CDR3nt: TGCGCCAGCAGCCGGGACGACAGGGAAATATCACCCCTCCACTTT
CDR3aa: CASSRDDREISPLHF

abundance: -
d_gene: TRBD2
j_gene: TRBJ2-5
v_gene: TRBV30
CDR3nt: TGTGCCTGGAGTGTAAGGGCTAGCGGGAAAGAGACCCAGTACTTC
CDR3aa: CAWSVRASGKETQYF

abundance: many
d_gene: TRBD2
j_gene: TRBJ2-7
v_gene: TRBV24-1
CDR3nt: TGTGCCACCAGTGATTCGGGGGGCGAGCAGTACTTC
CDR3aa: CATSDSGGEQYF